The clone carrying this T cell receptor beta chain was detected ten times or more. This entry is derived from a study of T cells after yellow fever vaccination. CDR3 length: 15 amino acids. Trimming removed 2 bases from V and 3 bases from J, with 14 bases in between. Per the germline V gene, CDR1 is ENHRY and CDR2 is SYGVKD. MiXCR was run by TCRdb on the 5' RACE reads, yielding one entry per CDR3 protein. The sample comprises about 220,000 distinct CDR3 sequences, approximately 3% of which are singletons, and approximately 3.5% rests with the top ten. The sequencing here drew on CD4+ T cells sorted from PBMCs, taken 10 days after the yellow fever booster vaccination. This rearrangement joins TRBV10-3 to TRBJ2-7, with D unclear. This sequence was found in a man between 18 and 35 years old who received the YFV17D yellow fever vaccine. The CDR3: CAISEAAAARYEQYF. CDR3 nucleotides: TGTGCCATCAGTGAGGCAGCCGCGGCCCGCTACGAGCAGTACTTC.